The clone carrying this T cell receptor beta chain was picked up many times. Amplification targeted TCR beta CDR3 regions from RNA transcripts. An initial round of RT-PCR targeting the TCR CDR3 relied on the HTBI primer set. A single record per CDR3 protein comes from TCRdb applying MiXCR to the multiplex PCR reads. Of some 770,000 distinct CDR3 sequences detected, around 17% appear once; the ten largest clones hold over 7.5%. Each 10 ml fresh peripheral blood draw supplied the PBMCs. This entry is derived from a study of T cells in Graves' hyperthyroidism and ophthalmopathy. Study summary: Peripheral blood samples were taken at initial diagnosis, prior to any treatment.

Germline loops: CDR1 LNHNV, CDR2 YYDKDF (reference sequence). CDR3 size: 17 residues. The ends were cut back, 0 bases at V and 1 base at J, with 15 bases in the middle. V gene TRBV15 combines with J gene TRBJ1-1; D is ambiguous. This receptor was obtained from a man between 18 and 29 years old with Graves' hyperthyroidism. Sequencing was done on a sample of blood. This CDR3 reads CATSRDLVKGPNTEAFF. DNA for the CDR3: TGTGCCACCAGCAGAGATTTGGTTAAAGGGCCGAACACTGAAGCTTTCTTT.